The following is a T cell receptor beta chain sequence with its context. The antigen remains unidentified. This specimen belongs to a study of OX40 agonist ivuxolimab in advanced cancers. Turning to the study itself: Prior checkpoint blockade (anti-PD-1, anti-PD-L1 or anti-CTLA-4) was permitted; around 39% had it. Partial responses, seen in three patients, involved one hepatocellular carcinoma and two cutaneous melanomas.

The V and J ends lost 5 bases and 4 bases respectively, with 12 bases between them. This CDR3 comprises 14 residues. Germline V gene data show CDR1 as SEHNR and CDR2 as FQNEAQ (reference sequence). General study findings and limits: Still undetermined is the antigen specificity of the expanded peripheral T cells. CD4+ and CD8+ blood T cells expanded clonally by week 6 at 0.1 to 3.0 mg/kg.

The table came from immunoSEQ multiplex PCR; TCRdb's copy has only in-frame clones and leaves some out. The table has about 82,000 clones, over 75% seen once. This chain uses TRBV7-9 with TRBJ2-1; tentative D call: TRBD2 (6 bases). The receptor was isolated from an adult with an advanced solid tumor such as melanoma, head and neck, liver or kidney cancer. The sample consisted of CD4+ or CD8+ T cells sorted from blood, taken in a trial of the OX40 agonist ivuxolimab. The CDR3 DNA follows: TGTGCCAGCAGCCTGACTAGTGGGTACAATGAGCAGTTCTTC. It specifies CASSLTSGYNEQFF.